The source of this T cell receptor beta chain is a study of blood T cell repertoires in COVID-19. Study-level information: Nucleic acid was either cDNA or gDNA, and it came from T cells, B-cell-depleted T cells, or PBMCs.

Assignments of participants to cohorts depended upon their own reported clinical history. Participants in the exposed group had met a COVID-19 case in the 2 weeks before joining the study. Per the original methods: Estimated nucleated cell counts came from reference gene primer amplification. This table comes from immunoSEQ multiplex PCR, and its TCRdb copy is limited to in-frame clones, with some not included. Clonal size and the V and J genes are those of that table, whereas D and trimming came from the DNA. Here the sample spans 200,000 to 250,000 clones, 80% to 90% being singletons. Germline CDR1 reads SNHLY; CDR2 reads FYNNEI. The CDR3 is made up of 15 amino acids. V lost 1 base and J lost 1; bases outside the gene matches: 0.

The chain joins TRBV2 to TRBJ2-3; 9 bases are shared with TRBD2. Sequenced: PBMCs or T cells enriched from blood (not recorded which). This TCR was sampled from a woman aged 25-40 years who had been exposed to COVID-19. CDR3 region: CASSEGLAGTDTQYF. In DNA, the CDR3 is TGTGCCAGCAGTGAAGGACTAGCGGGCACAGATACGCAGTATTTT.